This TCR beta chain was observed in a study of control samples from healthy donors and cancer patients. The ends were cut back, 8 bases at V and 5 bases at J, with 12 bases in the middle. The CDR3 totals 12 residues. Looked up from germline, CDR1 is SEHNR and CDR2 is FQNEAQ (reference sequence). Assay used: immunoSEQ multiplex PCR; TCRdb lists only in-frame clones, some missing. This table holds approximately 180,000 clones, around 94% found once. The source material was blood. The TCR originated in a woman under 30 in good health. The chain joins TRBV7-9 to TRBJ1-1; D ambiguous. The CDR3 loop reads CASSNGWTEAFF. CDR3 DNA sequence: TGTGCCAGCTCCAACGGGTGGACTGAAGCTTTCTTT.